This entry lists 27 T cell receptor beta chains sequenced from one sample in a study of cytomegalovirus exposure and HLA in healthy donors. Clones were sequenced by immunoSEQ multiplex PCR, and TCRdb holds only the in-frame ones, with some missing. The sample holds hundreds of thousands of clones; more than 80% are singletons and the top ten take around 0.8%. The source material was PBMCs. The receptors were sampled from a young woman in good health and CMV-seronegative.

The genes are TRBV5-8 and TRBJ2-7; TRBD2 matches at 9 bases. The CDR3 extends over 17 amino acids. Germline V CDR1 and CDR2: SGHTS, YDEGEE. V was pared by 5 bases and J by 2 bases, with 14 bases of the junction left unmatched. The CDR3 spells CASRLIAGALPPYEQYF. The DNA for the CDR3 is TGTGCCAGCAGGTTGATAGCGGGAGCCCTCCCCCCCTACGAGCAGTACTTC. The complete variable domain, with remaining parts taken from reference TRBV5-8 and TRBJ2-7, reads EAGVTQSPTHLIKTRGQQATLRCSPISGHTSVYWYQQALGLGLQFLLWYDEGEERNRGNFPPRFSGRQFPNYSSELNVNALELEDSALYLCASRLIAGALPPYEQYFGPGTRLTVT.

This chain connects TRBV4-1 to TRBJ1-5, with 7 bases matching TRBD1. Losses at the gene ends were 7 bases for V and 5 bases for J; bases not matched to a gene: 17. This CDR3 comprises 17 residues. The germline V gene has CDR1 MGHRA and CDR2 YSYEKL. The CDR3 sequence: CASNPGGHGIRDQPQHF. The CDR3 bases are TGCGCCAGCAACCCAGGGGGTCACGGGATAAGGGATCAGCCCCAGCATTTT.

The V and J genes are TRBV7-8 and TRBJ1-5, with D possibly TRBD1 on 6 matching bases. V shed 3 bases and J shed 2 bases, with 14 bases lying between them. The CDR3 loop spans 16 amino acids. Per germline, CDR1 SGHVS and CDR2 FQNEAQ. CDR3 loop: CASSLFSQGGNQPQHF. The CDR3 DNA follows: TGTGCCAGCAGCTTGTTTTCACAGGGTGGCAATCAGCCCCAGCATTTT.

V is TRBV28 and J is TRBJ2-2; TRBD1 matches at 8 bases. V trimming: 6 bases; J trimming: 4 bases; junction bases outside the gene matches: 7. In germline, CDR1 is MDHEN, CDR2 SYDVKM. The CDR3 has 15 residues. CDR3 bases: TGTGCCAGCAGCCCAGGGGGCGCTGGCACCGGGGAGCTGTTTTTT. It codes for CASSPGGAGTGELFF.

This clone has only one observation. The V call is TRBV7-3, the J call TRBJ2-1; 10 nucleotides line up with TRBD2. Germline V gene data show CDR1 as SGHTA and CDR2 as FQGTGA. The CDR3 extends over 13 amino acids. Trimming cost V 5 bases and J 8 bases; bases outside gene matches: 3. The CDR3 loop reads CASSLSGGDEQFF. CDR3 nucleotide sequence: TGTGCCAGCAGCCTCAGCGGGGGGGATGAGCAGTTCTTC.

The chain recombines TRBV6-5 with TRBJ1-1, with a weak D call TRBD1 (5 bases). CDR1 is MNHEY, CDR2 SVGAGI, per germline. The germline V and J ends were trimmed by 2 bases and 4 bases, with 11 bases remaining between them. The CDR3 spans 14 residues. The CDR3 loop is CASSYGRGGTEAFF. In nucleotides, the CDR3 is TGTGCCAGCAGTTACGGAAGGGGCGGCACTGAAGCTTTCTTT.

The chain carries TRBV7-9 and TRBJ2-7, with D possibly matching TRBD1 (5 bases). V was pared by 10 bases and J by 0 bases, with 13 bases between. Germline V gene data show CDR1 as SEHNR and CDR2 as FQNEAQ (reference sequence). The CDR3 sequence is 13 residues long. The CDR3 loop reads CATSRGGSYEQYF. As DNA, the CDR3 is TGTGCCACCTCAAGGGGCGGCTCCTACGAGCAGTACTTC. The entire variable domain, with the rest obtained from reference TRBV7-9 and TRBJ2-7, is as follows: DTGVSQNPRHKITKRGQNVTFRCDPISEHNRLYWYRQTLGQGPEFLTYFQNEAQLEKSRLLSDRFSAERPKGSFSTLEIQRTEQGDSAMYLCATSRGGSYEQYFGPGTRLTVT.

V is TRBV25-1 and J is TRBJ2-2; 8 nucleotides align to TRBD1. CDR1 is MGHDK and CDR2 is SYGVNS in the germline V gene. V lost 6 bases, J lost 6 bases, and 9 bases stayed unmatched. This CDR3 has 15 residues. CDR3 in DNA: TGTGCCAGCAGAGGGCCGGACAGGGAGGCCGGGGAGCTGTTTTTT. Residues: CASRGPDREAGELFF.

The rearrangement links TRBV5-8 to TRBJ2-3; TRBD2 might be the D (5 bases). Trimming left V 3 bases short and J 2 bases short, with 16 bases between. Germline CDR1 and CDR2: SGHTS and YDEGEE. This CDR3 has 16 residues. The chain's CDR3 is CASSSGGLAYTDTQYF. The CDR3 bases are TGTGCCAGCAGCTCGGGCGGCCTAGCCTACACAGATACGCAGTATTTT.

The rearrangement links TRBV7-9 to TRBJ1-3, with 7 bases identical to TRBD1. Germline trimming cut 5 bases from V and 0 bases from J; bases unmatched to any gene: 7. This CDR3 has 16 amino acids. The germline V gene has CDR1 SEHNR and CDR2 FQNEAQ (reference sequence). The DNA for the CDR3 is TGTGCCAGCAGCGCGGACAGGCCCATCTCTGGAAACACCATATATTTT. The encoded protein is CASSADRPISGNTIYF.

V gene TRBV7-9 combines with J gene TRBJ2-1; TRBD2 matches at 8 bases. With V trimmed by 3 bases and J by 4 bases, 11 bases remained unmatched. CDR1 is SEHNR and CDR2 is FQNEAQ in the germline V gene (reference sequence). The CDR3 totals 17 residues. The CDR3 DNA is TGTGCCAGCAGCTTTTACTCCGGGACTAGGAGTTACAATGAGCAGTTCTTC. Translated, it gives CASSFYSGTRSYNEQFF. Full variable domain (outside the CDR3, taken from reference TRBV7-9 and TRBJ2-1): DTGVSQNPRHKITKRGQNVTFRCDPISEHNRLYWYRQTLGQGPEFLTYFQNEAQLEKSRLLSDRFSAERPKGSFSTLEIQRTEQGDSAMYLCASSFYSGTRSYNEQFFGPGTRLTVL.

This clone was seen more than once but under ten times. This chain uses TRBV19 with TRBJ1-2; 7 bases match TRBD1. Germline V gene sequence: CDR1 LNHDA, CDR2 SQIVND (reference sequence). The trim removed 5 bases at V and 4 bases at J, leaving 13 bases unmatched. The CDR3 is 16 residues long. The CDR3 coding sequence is TGTGCCAGTAGTTCCGAGAGACAGGGCAATTCCTATGGCTACACCTTC. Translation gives CASSSERQGNSYGYTF.

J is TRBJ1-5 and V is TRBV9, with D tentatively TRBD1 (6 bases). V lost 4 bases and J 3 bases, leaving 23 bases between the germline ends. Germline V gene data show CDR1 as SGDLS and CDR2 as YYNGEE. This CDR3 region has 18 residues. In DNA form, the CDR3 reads TGTGCCAGCAGCCCACGTAGGCAAAGGACAGCCTACAATCAGCCCCAGCATTTT. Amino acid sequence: CASSPRRQRTAYNQPQHF. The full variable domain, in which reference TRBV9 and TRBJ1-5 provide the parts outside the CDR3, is DSGVTQTPKHLITATGQRVTLRCSPRSGDLSVYWYQQSLDQGLQFLIQYYNGEERAKGNILERFSAQQFPDLHSELNLSSLELGDSALYFCASSPRRQRTAYNQPQHFGDGTRLSIL.

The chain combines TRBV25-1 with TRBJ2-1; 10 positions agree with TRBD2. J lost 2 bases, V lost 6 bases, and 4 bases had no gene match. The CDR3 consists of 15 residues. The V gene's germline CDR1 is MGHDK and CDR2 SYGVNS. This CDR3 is CASSQRGGTYNEQFF. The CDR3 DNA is TGTGCCAGCAGCCAGCGGGGGGGAACCTACAATGAGCAGTTCTTC.

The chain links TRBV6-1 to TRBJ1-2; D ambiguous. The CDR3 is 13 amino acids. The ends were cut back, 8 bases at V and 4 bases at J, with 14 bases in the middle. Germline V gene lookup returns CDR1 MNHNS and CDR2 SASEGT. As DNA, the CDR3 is TGTGCCAGCCGAGGTCCCCCCCTCTATGGCTACACCTTC. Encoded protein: CASRGPPLYGYTF.

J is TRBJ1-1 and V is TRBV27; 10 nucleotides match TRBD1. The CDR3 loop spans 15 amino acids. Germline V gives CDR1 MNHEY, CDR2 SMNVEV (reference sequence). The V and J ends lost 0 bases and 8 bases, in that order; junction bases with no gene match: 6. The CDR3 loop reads CASSLSGQGYEEAFF. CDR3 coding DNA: TGTGCCAGCAGTTTATCGGGACAGGGGTATGAAGAAGCTTTCTTT.

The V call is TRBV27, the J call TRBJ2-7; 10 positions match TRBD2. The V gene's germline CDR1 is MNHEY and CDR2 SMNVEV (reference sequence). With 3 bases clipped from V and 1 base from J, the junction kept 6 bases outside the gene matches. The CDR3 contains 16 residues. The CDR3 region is CASSLKASGSSYEQYF. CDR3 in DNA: TGTGCCAGCAGTTTGAAGGCTAGCGGGAGTTCCTACGAGCAGTACTTC.

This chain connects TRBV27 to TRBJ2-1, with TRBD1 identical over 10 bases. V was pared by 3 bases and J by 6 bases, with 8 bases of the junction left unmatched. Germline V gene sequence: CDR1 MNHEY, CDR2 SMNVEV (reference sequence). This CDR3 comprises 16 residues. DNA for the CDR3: TGTGCCAGCAGTTTGGGGACCGGGACAGGGGTCAATGAGCAGTTCTTC. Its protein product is CASSLGTGTGVNEQFF.

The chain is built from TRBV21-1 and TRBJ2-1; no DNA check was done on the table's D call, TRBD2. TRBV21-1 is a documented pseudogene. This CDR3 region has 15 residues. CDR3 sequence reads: CASSPLPKRDCEQFF. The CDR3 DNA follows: TGTGCCAGCAGCCCACTACCCAAGCGGGACTGCGAGCAGTTCTTC.

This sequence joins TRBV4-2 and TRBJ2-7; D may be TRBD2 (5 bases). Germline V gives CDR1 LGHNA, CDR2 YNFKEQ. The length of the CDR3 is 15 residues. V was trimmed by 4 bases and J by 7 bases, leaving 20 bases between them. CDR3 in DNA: TGTGCCAGCAGCCGAAATAGCGACGGGCTTTTGGAGCAGTACTTC. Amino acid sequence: CASSRNSDGLLEQYF.

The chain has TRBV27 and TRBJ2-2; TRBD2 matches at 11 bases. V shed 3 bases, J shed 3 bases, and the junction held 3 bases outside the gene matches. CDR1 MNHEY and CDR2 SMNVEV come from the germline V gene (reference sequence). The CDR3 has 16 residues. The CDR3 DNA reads TGTGCCAGCAGTTTTATAGCGGGAGGGCACACCGGGGAGCTGTTTTTT. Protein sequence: CASSFIAGGHTGELFF.

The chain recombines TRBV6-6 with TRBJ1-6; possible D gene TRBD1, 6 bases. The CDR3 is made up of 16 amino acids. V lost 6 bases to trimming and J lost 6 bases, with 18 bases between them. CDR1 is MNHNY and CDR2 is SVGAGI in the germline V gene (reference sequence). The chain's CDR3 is CASSRTKRGGNSPLHF. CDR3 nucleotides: TGTGCCAGCAGCCGCACCAAGAGAGGGGGTAATTCACCCCTCCACTTT.

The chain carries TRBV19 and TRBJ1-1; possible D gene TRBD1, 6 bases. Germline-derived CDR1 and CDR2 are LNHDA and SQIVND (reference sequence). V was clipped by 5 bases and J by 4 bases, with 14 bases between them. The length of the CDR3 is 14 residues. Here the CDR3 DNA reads TGTGCCAGTAGTCCCACAGGGAGTGGCACTGAAGCTTTCTTT. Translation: CASSPTGSGTEAFF.

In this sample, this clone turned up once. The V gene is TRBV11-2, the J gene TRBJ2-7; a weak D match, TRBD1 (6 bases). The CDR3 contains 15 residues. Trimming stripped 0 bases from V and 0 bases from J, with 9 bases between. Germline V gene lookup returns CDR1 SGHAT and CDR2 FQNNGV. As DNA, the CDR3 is TGTGCCAGCAGCTTAGAGGGACACATCTCCTACGAGCAGTACTTC. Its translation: CASSLEGHISYEQYF.

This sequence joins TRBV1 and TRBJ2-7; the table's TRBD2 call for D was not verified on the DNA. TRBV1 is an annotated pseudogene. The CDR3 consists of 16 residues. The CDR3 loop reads CTSSQGRGLRSYEQYF. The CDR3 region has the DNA TGCACCAGCAGCCAGGGACGGGGACTACGTTCCTACGAGCAGTACTTC.

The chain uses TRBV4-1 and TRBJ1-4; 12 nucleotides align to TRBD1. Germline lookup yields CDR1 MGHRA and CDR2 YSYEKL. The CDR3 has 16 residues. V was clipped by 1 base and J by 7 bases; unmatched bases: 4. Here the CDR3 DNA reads TGCGCCAGCAGCCAAGTCCCGGGACAGGGGGCTGAAAAACTGTTTTTT. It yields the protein CASSQVPGQGAEKLFF.

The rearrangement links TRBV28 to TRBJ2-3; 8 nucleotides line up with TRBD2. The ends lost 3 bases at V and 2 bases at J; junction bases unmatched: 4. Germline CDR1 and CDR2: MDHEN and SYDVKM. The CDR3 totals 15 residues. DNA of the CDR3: TGTGCCAGCAGTTTCACTAGCGGCCTCACAGATACGCAGTATTTT. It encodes CASSFTSGLTDTQYF.